Each of the 5 T cell receptor beta chains below was sequenced from the same sample in a study of OX40 agonist ivuxolimab in advanced cancers. Sequencing was performed with immunoSEQ multiplex PCR; in TCRdb, only in-frame clones are kept and a portion is missing. There are around 20,000 clones in the sample; 90% occur only once, and approximately 49% lies in the top ten. The specimen comprised CD4+ or CD8+ T cells sorted from blood, sampled in a trial of the OX40 agonist ivuxolimab. Receptors originate from an adult with an advanced solid tumor such as melanoma, head and neck, liver or kidney cancer.

The V call is TRBV9, the J call TRBJ2-3; 12 nucleotides align to TRBD2. The germline CDR1 and CDR2 sequences are SGDLS and YYNGEE. The J segment lost 2 bases and the V segment lost 5 bases, leaving 9 bases of the junction unmatched. CDR3 length: 17 residues. In nucleotides, the CDR3 is TGTGCCAGCAGTGGGGGACTAGCGGGTACAATCACAGATACGCAGTATTTT. Its protein is CASSGGLAGTITDTQYF.

The rearrangement joins TRBV5-8 to TRBJ2-7; 11 bases are a match to TRBD1. Germline V gene data show CDR1 as SGHTS and CDR2 as YDEGEE. V was clipped by 5 bases and J by 1 base; unmatched bases: 5. This CDR3 is built from 15 residues. The chain's CDR3 is CASRPGTGGSYEQYF. CDR3 coding DNA: TGTGCCAGCAGGCCCGGGACAGGGGGTTCCTACGAGCAGTACTTC.

This clone was picked up a small number of times. V and J are TRBV11-1 and TRBJ2-7; D is uncertain. Germline V gene lookup returns CDR1 SGHAT and CDR2 FQDESV (reference sequence). This CDR3 is built from 14 residues. Trimming shortened V by 3 bases and J by 3 bases, and 12 bases separated the two germline ends. This CDR3 reads CASSFGGNLYEQYF. The DNA of the CDR3 is TGTGCCAGCAGCTTTGGTGGGAACCTCTACGAGCAGTACTTC.

The chain has TRBV19 and TRBJ1-1, with 9 bases lining up with TRBD1. Trimming cost V 5 bases and J 7 bases; bases outside gene matches: 8. The CDR3 totals 14 residues. Germline V gene sequence: CDR1 LNHDA, CDR2 SQIVND (reference sequence). CDR3 sequence reads: CASSPGQGSIEAFF. In DNA form, the CDR3 reads TGTGCCAGTAGTCCGGGACAGGGATCTATTGAAGCTTTCTTT.

The chain employs TRBV9 and TRBJ2-3; possibly TRBD2 for D (6 bases). The germline V and J ends were trimmed by 1 base and 3 bases, with 12 bases remaining between them. Germline CDR1 is SGDLS and CDR2 is YYNGEE. CDR3 size: 15 residues. CDR3 coding DNA: TGTGCCAGCAGCGTATATGGAGGGCGGACAGATACGCAGTATTTT. This encodes CASSVYGGRTDTQYF.